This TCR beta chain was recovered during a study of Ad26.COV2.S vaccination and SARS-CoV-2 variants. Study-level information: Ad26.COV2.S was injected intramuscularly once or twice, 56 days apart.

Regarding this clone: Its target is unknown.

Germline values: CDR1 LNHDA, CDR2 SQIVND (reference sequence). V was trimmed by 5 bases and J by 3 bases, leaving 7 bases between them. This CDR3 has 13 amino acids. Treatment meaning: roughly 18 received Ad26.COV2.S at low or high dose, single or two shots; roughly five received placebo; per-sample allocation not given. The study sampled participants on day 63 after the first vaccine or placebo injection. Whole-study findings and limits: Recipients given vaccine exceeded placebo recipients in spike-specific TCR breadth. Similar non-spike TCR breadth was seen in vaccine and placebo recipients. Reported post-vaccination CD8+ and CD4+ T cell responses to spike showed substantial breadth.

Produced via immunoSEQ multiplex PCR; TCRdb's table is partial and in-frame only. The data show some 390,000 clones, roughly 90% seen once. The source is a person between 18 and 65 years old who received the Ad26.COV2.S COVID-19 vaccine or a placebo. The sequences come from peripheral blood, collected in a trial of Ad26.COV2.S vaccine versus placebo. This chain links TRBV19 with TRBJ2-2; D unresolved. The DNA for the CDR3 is TGTGCCAGTAGTCCCAGACACACCGGGGAGCTGTTTTTT. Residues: CASSPRHTGELFF.